This entry lists 18 T cell receptor beta chains sequenced from one sample in a study of identical twins. TCRdb reprocessed the 5' RACE reads with MiXCR, giving one entry per CDR3 protein. The sample lists about 530,000 distinct CDR3 sequences, approximately 16% seen once, with roughly 0.4% in the top ten. This sample was shared with a second study, whose subject was yellow fever vaccine responses in identical twins.

The material sequenced was CD4+ T cells sorted from blood. The source of these receptors is a woman under 30 in good health.

This clonotype has more than one count but fewer than ten. The chain has TRBV3-1 and TRBJ2-2; D might be TRBD1 (5 bases). Germline assignment: CDR1 LGHDT and CDR2 YNNKEL (reference sequence). This CDR3 has 15 residues. Trimming stripped 0 bases from V and 6 bases from J, with 11 bases between. CDR3 protein: CASSQDLRDSGELFF. Here the CDR3 DNA reads TGTGCCAGCAGCCAAGACCTCAGGGATTCCGGGGAGCTGTTTTTT. The full variable domain, with the rest looked up from reference TRBV3-1 and TRBJ2-2, is DTAVSQTPKYLVTQMGNDKSIKCEQNLGHDTMYWYKQDSKKFLKIMFSYNNKELIINETVPNRFSPKSPDKAHLNLHINSLELGDSAVYFCASSQDLRDSGELFFGEGSRLTVL.

This clonotype occurred many times. V usage is TRBV5-1 and J usage is TRBJ1-1; D ambiguous. Trimming removed 4 bases at V and 1 base at J, with 8 bases between. From germline, CDR1 is SGHRS and CDR2 YFSETQ. This CDR3 is 13 amino acids long. Here the CDR3 DNA reads TGCGCCAGCAGCGCGCTAGGGAACACTGAAGCTTTCTTT. It encodes CASSALGNTEAFF.

The chain joins TRBV7-9 to TRBJ2-5; possibly TRBD1 for D (6 bases). The CDR3 loop spans 15 amino acids. CDR1 is SEHNR, CDR2 FQNEAQ, per germline (reference sequence). V gave up 4 bases and J gave up 2 bases, with 14 bases separating them. The CDR3 nucleotides read TGTGCCAGCAGCTGGCGGACAGCAGAACAAGAGACCCAGTACTTC. As protein: CASSWRTAEQETQYF.

Worth noting for this clonotype: An end of the junction differs from the germline gene, which may be a read error. This chain uses TRBV10-3 with TRBJ2-1; 13 positions agree with TRBD2. Per germline, CDR1 ENHRY and CDR2 SYGVKD. The CDR3 sequence is 17 residues long. CDR3 bases: TGTTCCATCAGTGAGCAACTAGCGGGAGGGCCTGGATATGAGCAGTTCTTC. Translating it yields CSISEQLAGGPGYEQFF.

This clonotype was counted between two and nine times. The V call is TRBV9, the J call TRBJ1-1; a weak D match, TRBD1 (5 bases). The CDR3 covers 14 residues. V lost 3 bases to trimming and J lost 0 bases, with 9 bases between them. The germline V gene has CDR1 SGDLS and CDR2 YYNGEE. For the CDR3, the DNA is TGTGCCAGCAGCGCAGGGAGCGTGAACACTGAAGCTTTCTTT. Translated: CASSAGSVNTEAFF.

The V gene is TRBV12-3 or TRBV12-4, the J gene TRBJ2-5, with D possibly being TRBD1 (7 bases). V lost 2 bases, J lost 6 bases, and 10 bases lay in between. There are 13 residues in the CDR3. The CDR3 nucleotides read TGTGCCAGCAGTTTACAGGGGGGACAGACCCAGTACTTC. As protein: CASSLQGGQTQYF.

This clonotype was seen a few times. The chain links TRBV20-1 to TRBJ1-3; D is perhaps TRBD1 (6 bases). The CDR3 is 13 residues long. Trimming left V 5 bases short and J 4 bases short, with 12 bases between. The germline V gene has CDR1 DFQATT and CDR2 SNEGSKA (reference sequence). The CDR3 spells CSAQQGPGNTIYF. Here the CDR3 DNA reads TGCAGTGCTCAACAGGGACCCGGAAACACCATATATTTT.

V usage is TRBV3-1 and J usage is TRBJ2-5, with 8 bases lining up with TRBD2. V shed 4 bases and J 5 bases; nucleotides not matched to a gene: 12. This CDR3 has 16 residues. Germline V lookup: CDR1 LGHDT, CDR2 YNNKEL (reference sequence). The DNA for the CDR3 is TGTGCCAGCAGCCGACCCTCAGCGGGGGCGCGGGAGACCCAGTACTTC. It yields the protein CASSRPSAGARETQYF.

This chain connects TRBV7-6 to TRBJ2-5, with TRBD2 matching 11 bases. The CDR3 has 17 residues. Germline CDR1 SGHVS, CDR2 FNYEAQ. The V segment lost 5 bases and the J segment 5 bases; nucleotides outside the gene matches: 13. The CDR3 DNA reads as TGTGCCAGCAGCCCCTACGCGCTAGCGGGGGGCATGGAGACCCAGTACTTC. It encodes CASSPYALAGGMETQYF.

This clonotype was detected ten times or more. This chain connects TRBV10-3 to TRBJ2-5; 7 positions match TRBD2. The germline V gene encodes CDR1 ENHRY and CDR2 SYGVKD. V shed 3 bases, J shed 3 bases, and the junction held 7 bases outside the gene matches. The CDR3 is 15 amino acids. CDR3 bases: TGTGCCATCAGTGAACTAGCGAGGGAGGAAGAGACCCAGTACTTC. This translates into CAISELAREEETQYF.

CDR3 amino acids: CASSLGAGVSEQYF. Written as DNA, the CDR3 is TGCGCCAGCAGCTTAGGGGCGGGAGTCAGTGAGCAGTACTTC. V is TRBV5-1 and J is TRBJ2-7; 7 bases map to TRBD2. Trimming cost V 2 bases and J 7 bases; bases outside gene matches: 9. The CDR3 is made up of 14 amino acids. CDR1 SGHRS and CDR2 YFSETQ come from the germline V gene.

The rearrangement links TRBV6-5 to TRBJ2-6; 12 bases agree with TRBD1. Trimming took 0 bases from V and 2 from J; bases not matched to a gene: 2. In germline, CDR1 is MNHEY, CDR2 SVGAGI. CDR3 length: 18 residues. The CDR3 coding sequence is TGTGCCAGCAGTTACTCGGGACAGGGGGCTACTGGGGCCAACGTCCTGACTTTC. Its translation is CASSYSGQGATGANVLTF.

V usage is TRBV13 and J usage is TRBJ2-3, with D possibly matching TRBD2 (6 bases). The germline V and J ends were trimmed by 4 bases and 0 bases, with 14 bases remaining between them. Germline loops: CDR1 PRHDT, CDR2 FYEKMQ (reference sequence). The CDR3 runs to 16 residues. The DNA for the CDR3 is TGTGCCAGCAGCTCGCGGGGAGAGAGGAGCACAGATACGCAGTATTTT. Residues: CASSSRGERSTDTQYF.

This clonotype was observed many times. The rearrangement uses TRBV29-1 and TRBJ2-1; maybe TRBD2 (6 bases). From germline, CDR1 is SQVTM and CDR2 ANQGSEA. V lost 6 bases to trimming and J lost 3 bases, with 15 bases between them. CDR3 length: 14 amino acids. CDR3 region: CSVAGGALYNEQFF. The CDR3 DNA reads as TGCAGCGTCGCCGGAGGGGCCCTCTACAATGAGCAGTTCTTC.

The chain links TRBV9 to TRBJ2-3; possible D gene TRBD1, 6 bases. The germline V gene encodes CDR1 SGDLS and CDR2 YYNGEE. CDR3 length: 16 residues. V was clipped by 3 bases and J by 3 bases, with 17 bases between them. Here the CDR3 DNA reads TGTGCCAGCAGCGCTTCCGGGACAATAGGGACAGATACGCAGTATTTT. Amino acid sequence: CASSASGTIGTDTQYF.

A few counts support this clonotype. CDR3 in DNA: TGCGCCAGCAGCCCGGCACACAGGGTTGCTAATGAAAAACTGTTTTTT. It translates to CASSPAHRVANEKLFF. This chain joins TRBV5-1 and TRBJ1-4; D is perhaps TRBD1 (6 bases). Trimming removed 4 bases from V and 3 bases from J, with 16 bases in between. The CDR3 totals 16 residues. Germline-derived CDR1 and CDR2 are SGHRS and YFSETQ.

In DNA form, the CDR3 reads TGTGCCAGCAGCTTAGGCCAAATGCTGAACTACGAGCAGTACTTC. Amino acid sequence: CASSLGQMLNYEQYF. This chain uses TRBV7-6 with TRBJ2-7; D ambiguous. Looked up from germline, CDR1 is SGHVS and CDR2 is FNYEAQ. The CDR3 is 15 amino acids. V was cut by 1 base and J by 3 bases, with 13 bases left in between.

The table lists this clonotype with a few counts. The chain joins TRBV4-2 to TRBJ1-1, with D unresolved. This CDR3 spans 15 amino acids. CDR1 LGHNA and CDR2 YNFKEQ come from the germline V gene. V was cut by 2 bases and J by 3 bases, with 13 bases left in between. DNA for the CDR3: TGTGCCAGCAGCCAAAATTGGGGAGTTCACACTGAAGCTTTCTTT. Translated: CASSQNWGVHTEAFF.